The 23 T cell receptor beta chains listed next were all sequenced from one sample in a study of T cell changes during pregnancy in multiple sclerosis. TCRdb's copy holds only in-frame clones and misses some; the assay was immunoSEQ multiplex PCR. Of about 20,000 clones detected, 91% appear once; the ten largest clones hold 0.67%. Sequenced material: CD4+ T cells from peripheral blood mononuclear cells, taken in the third trimester of pregnancy. All receptors derive from a female donor in good health, enrolled as a control in a pregnancy study.

This clone was seen just once. The J gene is TRBJ2-3, the V gene TRBV10-1; 10 nucleotides agree with TRBD1. The CDR3 has 14 amino acids. Germline-derived CDR1 and CDR2 are WNHNN and SYGVQD (reference sequence). The ends lost 2 bases at V and 4 bases at J; junction bases unmatched: 0. The CDR3 is CASSEGTGADTQYF. Here the CDR3 DNA reads TGCGCCAGCAGTGAGGGGACAGGGGCAGATACGCAGTATTTT.

V is TRBV7-9 and J is TRBJ2-7; 7 bases fit TRBD1. Per germline, CDR1 SEHNR and CDR2 FQNEAQ (reference sequence). Germline trimming cut 2 bases from V and 4 bases from J; bases unmatched to any gene: 5. The CDR3 is 14 residues long. The CDR3 is CASSLRSGGYEQYF. Written as DNA, the CDR3 is TGTGCCAGCAGCTTAAGGTCAGGGGGATACGAGCAGTACTTC.

The gene calls are TRBV5-6 and TRBJ2-5, with TRBD1 matching 7 bases. The CDR3 loop spans 15 amino acids. The junction had 10 bases not matched to a gene; V was cut back by 4 bases and J by 4 bases. Germline loops: CDR1 SGHDT, CDR2 YYEEEE. The CDR3 nucleotides read TGTGCCAGCAGCGAAACACAGGGGTGGGTAGAGACCCAGTACTTC. Amino acid sequence: CASSETQGWVETQYF.

J is TRBJ2-7 and V is TRBV18; a weak D match, TRBD1 (5 bases). The CDR3 contains 15 residues. In germline, CDR1 is KGHSH, CDR2 LQKENI. V was clipped by 3 bases and J by 2 bases, with 14 bases between them. Written as DNA, the CDR3 is TGTGCCAGCTCACCGGCAGGGATAGGGGCCTACGAGCAGTACTTC. Translated, it gives CASSPAGIGAYEQYF.

The chain employs TRBV6-5 and TRBJ1-2, with TRBD1 matching 7 bases. Germline-derived CDR1 and CDR2 are MNHEY and SVGAGI. This CDR3 region has 15 residues. The V segment lost 0 bases and the J segment 8 bases; nucleotides outside the gene matches: 9. The CDR3 nucleotides are TGTGCCAGCAGTTACTCGGGGACAGCTGGTAACGGCTACACCTTC. It translates to CASSYSGTAGNGYTF.

The gene calls are TRBV19 and TRBJ1-3; D remains ambiguous. Germline-derived CDR1 and CDR2 are LNHDA and SQIVND (reference sequence). The V end was cut by 8 bases, the J end by 2 bases, with 16 bases between. CDR3 length: 15 amino acids. This CDR3 is CASDGLGSAGNTIYF. The CDR3 DNA sequence: TGTGCCAGTGATGGCCTAGGGAGCGCTGGAAACACCATATATTTT. Together with reference TRBV19 and TRBJ1-3, the CDR3 gives the full variable domain: DGGITQSPKYLFRKEGQNVTLSCEQNLNHDAMYWYRQDPGQGLRLIYYSQIVNDFQKGDIAEGYSVSREKKESFPLTVTSAQKNPTAFYLCASDGLGSAGNTIYFGEGSWLTVV.

This rearrangement joins TRBV5-4 to TRBJ2-1, with D possibly matching TRBD2 (7 bases). Trimming removed 4 bases from V and 7 bases from J, with 18 bases in between. This CDR3 is 15 amino acids long. CDR1 and CDR2 (germline): SGHNT, YYREEE (reference sequence). As DNA, the CDR3 is TGTGCCAGCAGCCCCCAGGGGCGGGAGAGGAATGAGCAGTTCTTC. It specifies CASSPQGRERNEQFF.

The V call is TRBV15, the J call TRBJ2-7, with a weak D call TRBD1 (6 bases). The CDR3 contains 15 residues. Germline loops: CDR1 LNHNV, CDR2 YYDKDF (reference sequence). V was clipped by 6 bases and J by 0 bases, with 15 bases between them. CDR3 loop: CATRGIGTSSYEQYF. CDR3 nucleotides: TGTGCCACCAGAGGAATAGGGACAAGCTCCTACGAGCAGTACTTC.

J is TRBJ1-1 and V is TRBV19; the match to TRBD1 covers 8 bases. CDR1 is LNHDA, CDR2 SQIVND, per germline (reference sequence). The length of the CDR3 is 16 residues. V gave up 6 bases and J gave up 0 bases; unmatched junction bases: 9. CDR3 loop: CASRTMTGAMNTEAFF. CDR3 DNA: TGTGCCAGTAGAACTATGACAGGGGCGATGAACACTGAAGCTTTCTTT.

The genes are TRBV19 and TRBJ2-7, with TRBD1 matching 7 bases. CDR1 LNHDA and CDR2 SQIVND come from the germline V gene (reference sequence). CDR3 length: 14 amino acids. J gave up 0 bases and V 6 bases, and 5 bases lay outside the gene matches. The CDR3 DNA reads TGTGCCAGTAGCGCCGGGACAGCCTCCTACGAGCAGTACTTC. Encoded protein: CASSAGTASYEQYF.

The CDR3 nucleotides read TGTGCCAGCAGTCAGGGGGCCAGGGGGTTTGATACGCAGTATTTT. Translated: CASSQGARGFDTQYF. The J gene is TRBJ2-3, the V gene TRBV27, with 8 bases identical to TRBD1. This CDR3 spans 15 amino acids. The V gene end was trimmed by 5 bases and the J gene end by 6 bases; junction bases not matched to a gene: 10. CDR1 is MNHEY, CDR2 SMNVEV, per germline (reference sequence).

The V and J genes are TRBV9 and TRBJ1-2; D is unresolved. This CDR3 is built from 13 residues. The germline gives CDR1 SGDLS, CDR2 YYNGEE. The V gene lost 0 bases and the J gene lost 3 bases, with 6 bases spanning the gap. The CDR3 nucleotides are TGTGCCAGCAGCGTAGGCGGTGACTATGGCTACACCTTC. It specifies CASSVGGDYGYTF. Full variable domain (remainder filled in from reference TRBV9 and TRBJ1-2): DSGVTQTPKHLITATGQRVTLRCSPRSGDLSVYWYQQSLDQGLQFLIQYYNGEERAKGNILERFSAQQFPDLHSELNLSSLELGDSALYFCASSVGGDYGYTFGSGTRLTVV.

The rearrangement uses TRBV4-1 and TRBJ1-6; 12 bases fit TRBD1. Germline trimming cut 2 bases from V and 8 bases from J; bases unmatched to any gene: 7. The V gene's germline CDR1 is MGHRA and CDR2 YSYEKL. The CDR3 sequence is 17 residues long. The CDR3 loop reads CASSQTRDRGRDSPLHF. CDR3 nucleotides: TGCGCCAGCAGCCAAACTAGGGACAGGGGGCGGGATTCACCCCTCCACTTT.

The gene calls are TRBV19 and TRBJ2-2; 9 bases are shared with TRBD1. The CDR3 contains 15 residues. Germline V CDR1 and CDR2: LNHDA, SQIVND (reference sequence). With V trimmed by 4 bases and J by 2 bases, 2 bases remained unmatched. The CDR3 spells CASSTGQGNTGELFF. Here the CDR3 DNA reads TGTGCCAGTAGTACGGGACAGGGTAACACCGGGGAGCTGTTTTTT.

The chain uses TRBV28 and TRBJ1-2, with D maybe TRBD1 (5 bases). The length of the CDR3 is 13 residues. Germline V lookup: CDR1 MDHEN, CDR2 SYDVKM. V was shortened by 6 bases and J by 3 bases, with 11 bases between the two germline ends. DNA of the CDR3: TGTGCCAGCAGACAAACGGGGGACTATGGCTACACCTTC. It is translated as CASRQTGDYGYTF.

The rearrangement links TRBV14 to TRBJ2-1, with 7 bases matching TRBD1. The V gene's germline CDR1 is SGHDN and CDR2 FVKESK. The CDR3 totals 16 residues. Germline trimming cut 4 bases from V and 5 bases from J; bases unmatched to any gene: 11. The CDR3 nucleotides read TGTGCCAGCAGCCCCCTGACAGGGTCCCGGCACAATGAGCAGTTCTTC. This encodes CASSPLTGSRHNEQFF. Complete variable domain (other parts from reference TRBV14 and TRBJ2-1): EAGVTQFPSHSVIEKGQTVTLRCDPISGHDNLYWYRRVMGKEIKFLLHFVKESKQDESGMPNNRFLAERTGGTYSTLKVQPAELEDSGVYFCASSPLTGSRHNEQFFGPGTRLTVL.

The chain combines TRBV6-6 with TRBJ1-5; D remains unclear. This CDR3 is 15 amino acids long. Trimming shortened V by 4 bases and J by 0 bases, and 10 bases separated the two germline ends. Germline-derived CDR1 and CDR2 are MNHNY and SVGAGI (reference sequence). This chain's CDR3 is CASSSGGGSNQPQHF. The CDR3 region has the DNA TGTGCCAGCAGTTCAGGAGGAGGTAGCAATCAGCCCCAGCATTTT.

The chain has TRBV7-9 and TRBJ1-5; no clear D gene. Germline V gives CDR1 SEHNR, CDR2 FQNEAQ (reference sequence). V lost 4 bases to trimming and J lost 0 bases, with 7 bases between them. The CDR3 consists of 14 residues. For the CDR3, the DNA is TGTGCCAGCAGCTGGAGGGATAGCAATCAGCCCCAGCATTTT. Translated, it gives CASSWRDSNQPQHF.

CDR3 sequence (DNA): TGTGCCAGCACTCCCACAGGGGGCAACTACGAGCAGTACTTC. This encodes CASTPTGGNYEQYF. The chain couples TRBV28 to TRBJ2-7, with 9 bases matching TRBD1. The V gene end was trimmed by 7 bases and the J gene end by 3 bases; junction bases not matched to a gene: 7. This CDR3 has 14 residues. Germline CDR1 MDHEN, CDR2 SYDVKM.

The CDR3 is CASSPWLGGGGGDTQYF. CDR3 in DNA: TGTGCCAGCAGCCCATGGTTGGGGGGGGGAGGTGGAGATACGCAGTATTTT. The chain recombines TRBV9 with TRBJ2-3, with TRBD2 matching 7 bases. Unmatched junction bases numbered 16, after V lost 4 bases and J lost 5 bases. Germline values: CDR1 SGDLS, CDR2 YYNGEE. This CDR3 is built from 17 residues.

This clone was detected only a few times. The chain combines TRBV6-1 with TRBJ2-7; the match to TRBD1 covers 10 bases. Germline CDR1 and CDR2: MNHNS and SASEGT. Losses at the gene ends were 7 bases for V and 0 bases for J; bases not matched to a gene: 6. The CDR3 length is 15 residues. CDR3 sequence reads: CASTGQGGSSYEQYF. DNA for the CDR3: TGTGCCAGCACTGGACAGGGGGGTAGCTCCTACGAGCAGTACTTC.

The genes are TRBV5-6 and TRBJ1-4; the D is unclear. The CDR3 loop spans 14 amino acids. Trimming stripped 3 bases from V and 1 base from J, with 7 bases between. Germline CDR1 is SGHDT and CDR2 is YYEEEE. The CDR3 reads CASSSGLTNEKLFF. The CDR3 DNA reads TGTGCCAGCAGCTCGGGTTTAACTAATGAAAAACTGTTTTTT.

This clone was seen only once. The rearrangement uses TRBV5-5 and TRBJ1-1, with 9 bases identical to TRBD1. CDR3 size: 13 residues. V trimming: 5 bases; J trimming: 5 bases; junction bases outside the gene matches: 4. CDR1 is SGHKS, CDR2 YYEKEE, per germline (reference sequence). The CDR3 DNA reads as TGTGCCAGCAGTCTGACAGGGGGGACTGAAGCTTTCTTT. Its protein product is CASSLTGGTEAFF. The whole variable domain, remainder taken from reference TRBV5-5 and TRBJ1-1, is DAGVTQSPTHLIKTRGQQVTLRCSPISGHKSVSWYQQVLGQGPQFIFQYYEKEERGRGNFPDRFSARQFPNYSSELNVNALLLGDSALYLCASSLTGGTEAFFGQGTRLTVV.